This T cell receptor beta chain was identified in a study of blood T cell repertoires in COVID-19 (dated by TCRdb to about 2020). Background on the whole study: Samples from collaborators originated in the United States, Italy and Spain and spanned both the acute and convalescent phases of COVID-19. The sample metadata nearly always contained a de-identified subject ID, COVID-19 status, age in years and sex. The dataset comprised deeply sampled blood TCRbeta repertoires from subjects exposed to, actively infected with, or recovered from COVID-19. A freely available public database, intended as a resource for researchers studying the immune response to SARS-CoV-2, is where the repertoires were released. HLA class I and class II types, where available, came from metadata supplied by the sample provider rather than from assay-based typing. Samples came from the ongoing ImmuneRACE study (first 160 participants) plus 1,254 subjects from 6 global collaborators. The material from the prospective study consisted of cDNA or gDNA derived from T cells, B-cell-depleted T cells, or PBMCs.

In the germline V gene, CDR1 corresponds to MDHEN and CDR2 to SYDVKM. V sheds 6 bases and J sheds 6 bases, leaving 20 bases between their ends. Measured from the cysteine to the phenylalanine, the CDR3 is 15 residues long. The CDR3 DNA has 45 bases and is translated from base 1. A remark on this clone: The antigen this receptor binds is unknown. Base qualities are not at hand, and no much larger clone is one base apart.

Broader findings and caveats from the paper: Clinical and demographic metadata were provided uncurated, with the amount varying by source and participant.

Each collaborating institution followed its own protocols to collect whole blood in K2EDTA tubes. For TCRbeta analysis, collaborators shipped samples as frozen whole blood, isolated PBMCs, or DNA extracted from either of those sample types. TCRbeta CDR3 regions were amplified from genomic DNA by means of the immunoSEQ Assay, a bias-controlled multiplex PCR. Turning to the authors' computational methods: The number of nucleated cells in each sample was estimated from the amplification of reference gene primers within the assay. Sequence reads were collapsed and filtered to measure the absolute abundance of every unique TCRbeta CDR3 rearrangement. For each sample, productive Simpson clonality was calculated as the square root of Simpson's diversity index across productive rearrangements. The immuneACCESS repertoire file appears here via TCRdb, limited to in-frame rearrangements. These files lack a portion of the clones; in checked studies, under half of the deficit traces to unresolved V genes, and the cause of the others is not known. Clonal size and the V and J genes are those of that table, whereas D and trimming came from the DNA. The sample data list approximately 100,000 clones, and 87% of these were observed just once. The top ten hold just over 3% of the sample.

The sequenced material came from peripheral blood. This sequence originates from a man aged 50 to 60 in a cohort sampled during active COVID-19. The chain employs TRBV28 and TRBJ1-1, with the D gene uncertain. The CDR3 is CASSQLVVSSAEAFF. The nucleotide sequence is given as TGTGCCAGCAGCCAACTCGTAGTGAGTTCGGCTGAAGCTTTCTTT.